These 6 T cell receptor beta chains were sequenced from one sample in a study of identical twins. TCRdb re-derived calls from the 5' RACE reads in MiXCR, one entry per CDR3 protein. The sample has around 470,000 distinct CDR3 sequences, around 14% seen once; the top ten hold 0.4% to 0.55%. The sample was also linked to a second study, of yellow fever vaccine responses in identical twins.

Sequencing was done on a sample of CD4+ T cells sorted from blood. These receptors all stem from a young woman in good health.

This clonotype has a count of ten or more. The chain links TRBV15 to TRBJ2-3; the D gene is possibly TRBD1 (6 bases). V gave up 6 bases and J gave up 2 bases, with 15 bases separating them. This CDR3 has 15 residues. CDR1 and CDR2 from the germline V gene are LNHNV and YYDKDF (reference sequence). CDR3 loop: CATRGARLVTDTQYF. For the CDR3, the DNA is TGTGCCACCAGGGGGGCCCGTCTTGTCACAGATACGCAGTATTTT.

This clonotype was recorded a few times. The rearrangement joins TRBV5-1 to TRBJ2-7, with TRBD1 identical over 9 bases. CDR3 size: 13 residues. V lost 4 bases, J lost 7 bases, and 6 bases stayed unmatched. The germline V gene has CDR1 SGHRS and CDR2 YFSETQ. The CDR3: CASSPDRGGEQYF. The CDR3 DNA is TGCGCCAGCAGCCCGGACAGGGGTGGGGAGCAGTACTTC. Looking up the rest from reference TRBV5-1 and TRBJ2-7 gives the full variable domain: KAGVTQTPRYLIKTRGQQVTLSCSPISGHRSVSWYQQTPGQGLQFLFEYFSETQRNKGNFPGRFSGRQFSNSRSEMNVSTLELGDSALYLCASSPDRGGEQYFGPGTRLTVT.

The chain employs TRBV5-1 and TRBJ2-3; 7 bases are a match to TRBD1. This CDR3 is 14 amino acids long. Trimming took 4 bases from V and 2 from J; bases not matched to a gene: 4. CDR1 is SGHRS, CDR2 YFSETQ, per germline. As DNA, the CDR3 is TGCGCCAGCAGCATCGACAGGGTCACAGATACGCAGTATTTT. Translating it yields CASSIDRVTDTQYF.

V usage is TRBV11-2 and J usage is TRBJ2-3, with 8 bases lining up with TRBD2. The germline V gene has CDR1 SGHAT and CDR2 FQNNGV. V lost 4 bases, J lost 6 bases, and 15 bases stayed unmatched. This CDR3 has 17 amino acids. The CDR3 nucleotides are TGTGCCAGCAGCTCCATCCGCCTAGCGGGTAGCGGGGATACGCAGTATTTT. Protein: CASSSIRLAGSGDTQYF.

Ten or more counts support this clonotype. The chain employs TRBV7-2 and TRBJ2-3; 10 bases are a match to TRBD2. With V trimmed by 4 bases and J by 3 bases, 4 bases remained unmatched. Germline V gene data show CDR1 as SGHTA and CDR2 as FQGNSA. The CDR3 totals 15 residues. The CDR3 nucleotides are TGTGCCAGCAGCTCGAGCGGGGGGGTAACAGATACGCAGTATTTT. It is translated as CASSSSGGVTDTQYF. The variable domain in full, with the rest retrieved from reference TRBV7-2 and TRBJ2-3, is GAGVSQSPSNKVTEKGKDVELRCDPISGHTALYWYRQSLGQGLEFLIYFQGNSAPDKSGLPSDRFSAERTGGSVSTLTIQRTQQEDSAVYLCASSSSGGVTDTQYFGPGTRLTVL.

The J gene is TRBJ2-3, the V gene TRBV9; 8 bases agree with TRBD2. This CDR3 spans 16 amino acids. CDR1 SGDLS and CDR2 YYNGEE come from the germline V gene. Unmatched junction bases numbered 8, after V lost 0 bases and J lost 5 bases. This CDR3 is CASSVGSGGPIDTQYF. As DNA, the CDR3 is TGTGCCAGCAGCGTAGGGTCGGGAGGGCCTATAGATACGCAGTATTTT. The variable domain in full, completed from reference TRBV9 and TRBJ2-3, reads DSGVTQTPKHLITATGQRVTLRCSPRSGDLSVYWYQQSLDQGLQFLIQYYNGEERAKGNILERFSAQQFPDLHSELNLSSLELGDSALYFCASSVGSGGPIDTQYFGPGTRLTVL.